This TCR beta chain was sequenced during a study of T cell clonotyping in hematopoietic cell transplantation. The study's findings and limits: Few recipient clonotypes overlapped donors; over 95% were de novo at given depth. Graft donor and pretransplant recipient Inverse Simpson Index values predicted broader posttransplant TCR diversity. Pathologically expanded recipient clonotypes increased progressively from day 30 to day 180 as diversity fell.

This table comes from immunoSEQ multiplex PCR, and its TCRdb copy is limited to in-frame clones, with some not included. The data hold some 29,000 clones, with 70% to 80% observed a single time. This clone was counted a few times. Its antigen is undetermined. The sample's time point: recipient sample about 28 days before transplant, after cytoreduction. The CDR3 extends over 13 amino acids. The trim removed 0 bases at V and 8 bases at J, leaving 1 base unmatched. The germline CDR1 and CDR2 sequences are GTSNPN and SVGIG (reference sequence). The rearrangement joins TRBV30 to TRBJ1-6; 7 nucleotides agree with TRBD1. Specimen: peripheral blood mononuclear cells, collected before stem cell transplant. This clonotype originated in a woman in her twenties or thirties with chronic myeloid leukemia. Some clones in this sample may be carry-over from other donors' samples. CDR3 region: CAWSVTGDSPLHF. CDR3 DNA: TGTGCCTGGAGTGTAACAGGGGATTCACCCCTCCACTTT.